Following are 8 T cell receptor beta chains from one sample sequenced in a study of shared clonotypes between healthy human individuals. Sequenced by immunoSEQ multiplex PCR; TCRdb stores in-frame clones only, minus some. The sample shows about 2.3 million clones, roughly 90% of them seen only once. The sample was naive CD4+ T cells from PBMCs. Subset indicated: CD45RA+ positively selected. These TCRs come from a young man in good health. Some clones in this sample may be carry-over from other donors' samples.

The chain has TRBV6-1 and TRBJ1-4; D is perhaps TRBD1 (6 bases). Trimming took off 0 bases at V and 8 bases at J, with 13 bases between the two ends. CDR3 length equals 15 residues. The V gene's germline CDR1 is MNHNS and CDR2 SASEGT. The CDR3 spells CASSEARGGFEKLFF. The CDR3 coding sequence is TGTGCCAGCAGTGAAGCAAGGGGGGGGTTCGAAAAACTGTTTTTT.

Notes on this clone: Other DNA sequences in the sample encode the same CDR3. The J gene is TRBJ2-5, the V gene TRBV5-1; D tentatively reads TRBD1 or TRBD2 (5 bases each). Between the trimmed V and J ends, which lost 4 bases and 2 bases, there was a span of 12 bases. The CDR3 has 14 residues. CDR1 SGHRS and CDR2 YFSETQ come from the germline V gene. Here the CDR3 reads CASSLSGGQETQYF. Here the CDR3 DNA reads TGCGCCAGCAGCCTCTCTGGGGGACAAGAGACCCAGTACTTC.

The chain uses TRBV15 and TRBJ2-5; D gene uncertain. CDR1 LNHNV and CDR2 YYDKDF come from the germline V gene (reference sequence). This CDR3 is 14 amino acids long. The V and J ends lost 0 bases and 2 bases respectively, with 7 bases between them. The CDR3 reads CATSREQPQETQYF. The DNA for the CDR3 is TGTGCCACCAGCAGAGAACAGCCTCAAGAGACCCAGTACTTC.

The chain carries TRBV7-2 and TRBJ2-2, with 9 bases aligning to TRBD2. The CDR3 extends over 15 amino acids. Germline CDR1 and CDR2: SGHTA and FQGNSA. Trimming took 3 bases from V and 5 from J; bases not matched to a gene: 4. CDR3 residues: CASSFSSGRTGELFF. The CDR3 region has the DNA TGTGCCAGCAGCTTCTCGAGCGGGAGGACCGGGGAGCTGTTTTTT.

In the case of this clone: Additional DNA sequences in this sample encode the identical CDR3. This chain uses TRBV5-1 with TRBJ2-3; the match to TRBD1 covers 9 bases. V was clipped by 3 bases and J by 3 bases; unmatched bases: 2. The germline CDR1 and CDR2 sequences are SGHRS and YFSETQ. This CDR3 comprises 14 residues. DNA for the CDR3: TGCGCCAGCAGCTCGGGACAGGGAACAGATACGCAGTATTTT. Translation gives CASSSGQGTDTQYF.

This chain connects TRBV18 to TRBJ2-3, with 9 bases lining up with TRBD1. CDR1 is KGHSH, CDR2 LQKENI, per germline. The CDR3 has 15 residues. V shed 4 bases and J 3 bases; nucleotides not matched to a gene: 5. The CDR3 coding sequence is TGTGCCAGCTCACGTTCCGGGACAGGGACAGATACGCAGTATTTT. Its translation: CASSRSGTGTDTQYF.

The CDR3 DNA sequence: TGTGCCAGCAGACCTAGGAGACACAATGAGCAGTTCTTC. This encodes CASRPRRHNEQFF. This chain connects TRBV6-6 to TRBJ2-1; D is ambiguous. CDR1 MNHNY and CDR2 SVGAGI come from the germline V gene (reference sequence). V shed 6 bases and J shed 5 bases, with 11 bases lying between them. The CDR3 runs to 13 residues.

The chain recombines TRBV28 with TRBJ2-1, with D possibly matching TRBD2 (5 bases). The CDR3 is 14 residues long. CDR1 is MDHEN and CDR2 is SYDVKM in the germline V gene. Trimming shortened V by 6 bases and J by 8 bases, and 17 bases separated the two germline ends. CDR3 in amino acids: CASRPSGLSDEQFF. The CDR3, as DNA: TGTGCCAGCAGACCCTCAGGACTTAGCGATGAGCAGTTCTTC.